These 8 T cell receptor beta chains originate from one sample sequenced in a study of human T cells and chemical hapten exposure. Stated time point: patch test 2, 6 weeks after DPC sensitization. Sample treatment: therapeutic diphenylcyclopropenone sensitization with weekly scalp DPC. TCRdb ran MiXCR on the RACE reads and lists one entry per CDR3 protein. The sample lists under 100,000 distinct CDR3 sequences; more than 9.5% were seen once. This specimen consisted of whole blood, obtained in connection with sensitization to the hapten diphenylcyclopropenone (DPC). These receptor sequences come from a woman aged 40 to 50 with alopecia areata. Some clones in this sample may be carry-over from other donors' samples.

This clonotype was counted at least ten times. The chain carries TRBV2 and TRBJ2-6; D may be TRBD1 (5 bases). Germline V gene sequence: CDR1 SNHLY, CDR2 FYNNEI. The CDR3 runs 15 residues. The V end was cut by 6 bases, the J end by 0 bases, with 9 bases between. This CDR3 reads CASSETGSGANVLTF. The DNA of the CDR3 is TGTGCCAGCAGCGAAACAGGCTCTGGGGCCAACGTCCTGACTTTC. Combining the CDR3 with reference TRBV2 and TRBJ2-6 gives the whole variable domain EPEVTQTPSHQVTQMGQEVILRCVPISNHLYFYWYRQILGQKVEFLVSFYNNEISEKSEIFDDQFSVERPDGSNFTLKIRSTKLEDSAMYFCASSETGSGANVLTFGAGSRLTVL.

The CDR3 nucleotides are TGTGCCAGCAGTTACCCCCCAGAGCAAGAGACCCAGTACTTC. It codes for CASSYPPEQETQYF. The gene calls are TRBV6-2 or TRBV6-3 and TRBJ2-5, with D unclear. CDR3 length: 14 amino acids. V lost 2 bases and J lost 2, with 9 bases in between. The germline CDR1 and CDR2 sequences are MNHEY and SVGEGT.

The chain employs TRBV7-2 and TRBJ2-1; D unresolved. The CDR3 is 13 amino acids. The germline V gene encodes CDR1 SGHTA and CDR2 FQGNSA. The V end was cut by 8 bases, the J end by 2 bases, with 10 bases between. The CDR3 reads CASGYSTYNEQFF. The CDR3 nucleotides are TGTGCCAGCGGGTACAGCACCTACAATGAGCAGTTCTTC.

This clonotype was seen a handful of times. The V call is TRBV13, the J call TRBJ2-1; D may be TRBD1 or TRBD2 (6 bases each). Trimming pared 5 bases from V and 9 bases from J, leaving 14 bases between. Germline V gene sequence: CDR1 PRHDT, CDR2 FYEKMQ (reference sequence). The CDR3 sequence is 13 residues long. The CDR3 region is CASSPPGAGEQFF. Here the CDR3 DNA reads TGTGCCAGCAGCCCACCGGGGGCCGGTGAGCAGTTCTTC.

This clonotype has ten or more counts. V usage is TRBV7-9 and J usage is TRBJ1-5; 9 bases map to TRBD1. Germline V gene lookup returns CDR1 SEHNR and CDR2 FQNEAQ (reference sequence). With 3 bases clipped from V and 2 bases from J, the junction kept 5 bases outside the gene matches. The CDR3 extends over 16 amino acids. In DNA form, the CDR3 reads TGTGCCAGCAGCTTGGGACAGGGATTGGGCAATCAGCCCCAGCATTTT. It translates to CASSLGQGLGNQPQHF.

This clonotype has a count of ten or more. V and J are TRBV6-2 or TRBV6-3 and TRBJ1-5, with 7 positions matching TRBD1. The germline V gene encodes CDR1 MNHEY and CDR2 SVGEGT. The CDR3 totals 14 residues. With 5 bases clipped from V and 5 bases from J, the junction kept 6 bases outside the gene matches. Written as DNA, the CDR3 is TGTGCCAGCAGTGATGGGACAGAACATCAGCCCCAGCATTTT. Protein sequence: CASSDGTEHQPQHF.

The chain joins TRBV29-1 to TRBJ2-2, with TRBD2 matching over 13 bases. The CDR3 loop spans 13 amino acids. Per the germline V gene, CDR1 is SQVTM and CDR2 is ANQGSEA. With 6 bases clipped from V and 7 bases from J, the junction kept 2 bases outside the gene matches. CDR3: CSVLAGGSGELFF. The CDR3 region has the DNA TGCAGCGTACTAGCGGGGGGGAGCGGGGAGCTGTTTTTT.

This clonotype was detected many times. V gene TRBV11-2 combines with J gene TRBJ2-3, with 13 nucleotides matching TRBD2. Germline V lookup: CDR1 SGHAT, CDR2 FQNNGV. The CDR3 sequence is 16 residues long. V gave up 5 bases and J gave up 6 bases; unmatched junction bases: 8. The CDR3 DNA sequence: TGTGCCAGCAGCGCGACGACTAGCGGGGGGAAGGATACGCAGTATTTT. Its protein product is CASSATTSGGKDTQYF.